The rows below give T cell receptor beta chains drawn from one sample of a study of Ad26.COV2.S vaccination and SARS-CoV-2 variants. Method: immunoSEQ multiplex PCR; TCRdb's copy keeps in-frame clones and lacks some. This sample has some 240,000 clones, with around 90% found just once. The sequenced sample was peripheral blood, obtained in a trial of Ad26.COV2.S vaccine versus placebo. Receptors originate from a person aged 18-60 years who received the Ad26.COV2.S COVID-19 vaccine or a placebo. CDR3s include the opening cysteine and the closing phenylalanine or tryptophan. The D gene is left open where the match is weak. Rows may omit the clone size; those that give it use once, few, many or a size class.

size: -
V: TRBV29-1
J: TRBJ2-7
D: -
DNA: TGCAGCGTATTGGAGGGGGCCTCCTACGAGCAGTACTTC
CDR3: CSVLEGASYEQYF

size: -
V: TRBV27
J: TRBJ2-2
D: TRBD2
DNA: TGTGCCAGCAGTTTTAGGATAGCGGGAGGGATGGGCACCGGGGAGCTGTTTTTT
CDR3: CASSFRIAGGMGTGELFF

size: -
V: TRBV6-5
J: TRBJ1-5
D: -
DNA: TGTGCCAGCAGCGATATAGGGGCCTACCCCCAGCATTTT
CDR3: CASSDIGAYPQHF

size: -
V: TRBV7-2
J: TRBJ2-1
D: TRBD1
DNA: TGTGCCAGCAGCTCCCGGTCCAGGACAGGGGGGGTTGATGAGCAGTTCTTC
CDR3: CASSSRSRTGGVDEQFF

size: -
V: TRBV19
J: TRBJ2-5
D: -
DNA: TGTGCCAGTAGTAGATTGGGGGGAGAGACCCAGTACTTC
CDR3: CASSRLGGETQYF

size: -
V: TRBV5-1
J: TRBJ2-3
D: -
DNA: TGCGCCAGCAGCGGAGGACGGGGAATCGCAGATACGCAGTATTTT
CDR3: CASSGGRGIADTQYF

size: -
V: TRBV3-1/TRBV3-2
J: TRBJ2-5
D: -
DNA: TGTGCCAGCAGCCAAGATACCTTCCAAGAGACCCAGTACTTC
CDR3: CASSQDTFQETQYF

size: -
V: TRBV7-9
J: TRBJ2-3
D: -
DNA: TGTGCCAGCAGCCGGGGACGGGGGAACCACTTTCCAGATACGCAGTATTTT
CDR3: CASSRGRGNHFPDTQYF

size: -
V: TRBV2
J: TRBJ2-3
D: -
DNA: TGTGCCAGCAGTGAATATGACTTCACTTTT
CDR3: CASSEYDFTF

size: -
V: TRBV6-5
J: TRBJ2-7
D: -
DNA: TGTGCCAGCAGTAATGATGCCTACGAGCAGTACTTC
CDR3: CASSNDAYEQYF

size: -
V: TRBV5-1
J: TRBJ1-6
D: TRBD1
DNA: TGCGCCAGCAGCTCGGGACAGGAATATTCACCCCTCCACTTT
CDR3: CASSSGQEYSPLHF

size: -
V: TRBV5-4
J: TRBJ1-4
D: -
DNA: TGTGCCAGCAGCCCAAGACAGGACGGGCGAGAAAAACTGTTTTTT
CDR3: CASSPRQDGREKLFF

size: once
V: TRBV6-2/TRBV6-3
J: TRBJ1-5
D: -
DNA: TGTGCCAGCAGTTATATGAGCAATCAGCCCCAGCATTTT
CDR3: CASSYMSNQPQHF

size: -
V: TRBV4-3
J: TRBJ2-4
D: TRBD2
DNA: TGCGCCAGCAGCCAAGTGTATAGCGGGAGTTCCAAAAACATTCAGTACTTC
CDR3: CASSQVYSGSSKNIQYF

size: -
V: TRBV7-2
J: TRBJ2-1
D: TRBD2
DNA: TGTGCCAGCAGCTTCGGGACTAGCGGGGTCGATGAGCAGTTCTTC
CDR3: CASSFGTSGVDEQFF

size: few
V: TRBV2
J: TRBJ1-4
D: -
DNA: TGTGCCAGCGGAACAGGTTCAACTAATGAAAAACTGTTTTTT
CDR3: CASGTGSTNEKLFF

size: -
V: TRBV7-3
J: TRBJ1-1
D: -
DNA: TGTGCCAGCAGCCCCATGGAGGGTACTGAAGCTTTCTTT
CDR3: CASSPMEGTEAFF

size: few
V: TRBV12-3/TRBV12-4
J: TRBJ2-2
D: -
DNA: TGTGCCAGCAGTCCACCGACCGGGGAGCTGTTTTTT
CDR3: CASSPPTGELFF

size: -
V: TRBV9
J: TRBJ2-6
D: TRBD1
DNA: TGTGCCAGCAGCAAACGGACAGGGGGCTCTGGGGCCAACGTCCTGACTTTC
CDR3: CASSKRTGGSGANVLTF

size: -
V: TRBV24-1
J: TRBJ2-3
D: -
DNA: TGTGCCACCAGTGATTCGAGGGTTAGGACAGATACGCAGTATTTT
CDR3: CATSDSRVRTDTQYF

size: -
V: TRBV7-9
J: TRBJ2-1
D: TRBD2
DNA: TGTGCCAGCAGCTTAGCAGCGGGGGGGCTCGATGAGCAGTTCTTC
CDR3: CASSLAAGGLDEQFF

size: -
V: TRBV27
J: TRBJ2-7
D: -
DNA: TGTGCCAGCAGTTTATCGCAAGGTTTCGACGAGCAGTACTTC
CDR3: CASSLSQGFDEQYF

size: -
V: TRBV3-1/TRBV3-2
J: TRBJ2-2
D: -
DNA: TGTGCCAGCAGCCCCTGGGGCGGCCGCAGCGGGGAGCTGTTTTTT
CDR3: CASSPWGGRSGELFF

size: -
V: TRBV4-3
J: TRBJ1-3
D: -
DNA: TGCGCCAGCAGCCTGCACCAGAGCTCCTCTGGAAACACCATATATTTT
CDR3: CASSLHQSSSGNTIYF

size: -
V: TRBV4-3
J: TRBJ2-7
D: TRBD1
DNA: TGCGCCAGCAGCCAAGATGAAGGACAGGGGTACGAGCAGTACTTC
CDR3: CASSQDEGQGYEQYF

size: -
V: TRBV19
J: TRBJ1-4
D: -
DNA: TGTGCCAGTACCCCGAGGGCAACTAATGAAAAACTGTTTTTT
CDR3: CASTPRATNEKLFF

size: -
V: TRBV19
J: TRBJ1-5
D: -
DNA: TGTGCCAGTACTGGGGGGGCAAATCAACCCCAGCATTTT
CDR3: CASTGGANQPQHF

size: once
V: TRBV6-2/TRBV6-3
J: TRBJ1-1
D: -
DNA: TGTGCCAGCAGTCCGACAGAGAACACTGAAGCTTTCTTT
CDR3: CASSPTENTEAFF

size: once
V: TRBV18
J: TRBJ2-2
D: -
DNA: TGTGCCAGCTCACAGCTAGTCGGGAACACCGGGGAGCTGTTTTTT
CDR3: CASSQLVGNTGELFF

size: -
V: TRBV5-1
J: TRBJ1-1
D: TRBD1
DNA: TGCGCCAGCAGCTCGAGACAGGGCCGACCTGAAGCTTTCTTT
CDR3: CASSSRQGRPEAFF

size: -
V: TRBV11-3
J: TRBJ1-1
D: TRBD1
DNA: TGTGCCAGCAGCTTAAGGGCGTACAGGGGGCGAGGGGACACTGAAGCTTTCTTT
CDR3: CASSLRAYRGRGDTEAFF

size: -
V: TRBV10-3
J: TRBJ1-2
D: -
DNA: TGTGCCATCAGTGAGTCGACTTCGAGGGGTCATGGCTACACCTTC
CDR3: CAISESTSRGHGYTF

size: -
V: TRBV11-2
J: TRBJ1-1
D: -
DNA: TGTGCCAGCAGCTTAGCGGGATCTGTTCGGAACACTGAAGCTTTCTTT
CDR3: CASSLAGSVRNTEAFF

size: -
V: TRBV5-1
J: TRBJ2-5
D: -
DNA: TGCGCCAGCAGCCCCTCCCCCAGAGAGACCCAGTACTTC
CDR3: CASSPSPRETQYF

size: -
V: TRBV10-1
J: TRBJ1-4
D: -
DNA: TGCGCCAGCAGTCCCCGGGGGACAACTAATGAAAAACTGTTTTTT
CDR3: CASSPRGTTNEKLFF

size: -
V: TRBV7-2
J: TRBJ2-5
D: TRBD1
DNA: TGTGCCAGCAGCCCGGACAGGGGAGGTACGGAGACCCAGTACTTC
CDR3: CASSPDRGGTETQYF

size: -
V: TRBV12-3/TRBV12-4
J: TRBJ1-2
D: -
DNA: TGTGCCAGCGCAGGGCTAAACTATGGCTACACCTTC
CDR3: CASAGLNYGYTF

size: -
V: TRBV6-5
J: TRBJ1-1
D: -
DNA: TGTGCCAGCTGCAGAGGGTTTGGGAACACTGAAGCTTTCTTT
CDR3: CASCRGFGNTEAFF

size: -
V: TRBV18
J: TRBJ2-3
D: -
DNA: TGTGCCAGCTCTTTTTCTTCTACCCTCACAGATACGCAGTATTTT
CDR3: CASSFSSTLTDTQYF

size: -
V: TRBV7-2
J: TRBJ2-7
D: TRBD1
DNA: TGTGCCAGCAGCCCTGGACAGGCAGCGACCTACGAGCAGTACTTC
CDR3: CASSPGQAATYEQYF

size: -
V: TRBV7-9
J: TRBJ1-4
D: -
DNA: TGTGCCAGCAGCTTAGCCGGGGTTATTGAAAAACTGTTTTTT
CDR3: CASSLAGVIEKLFF

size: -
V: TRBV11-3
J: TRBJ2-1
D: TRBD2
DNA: TGTGCCAGCAGCCGGAGGACTAGCGGGATAGCGAGCTCCTACAATGAGCAGTTCTTC
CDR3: CASSRRTSGIASSYNEQFF

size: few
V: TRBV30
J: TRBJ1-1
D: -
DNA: TGTGCCTACACGAAAGGGGTCCACACTGAAGCTTTCTTT
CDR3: CAYTKGVHTEAFF

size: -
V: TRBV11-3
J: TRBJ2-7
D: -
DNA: TGTGCCAGCAGCCATCCGATAGGGGTAGGATTTTTCTACGAGCAGTACTTC
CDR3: CASSHPIGVGFFYEQYF

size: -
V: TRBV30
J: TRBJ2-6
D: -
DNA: TGTGCCTGGAGCCCGGGACGCACCTCTGGGGCCAACGTCCTGACTTTC
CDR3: CAWSPGRTSGANVLTF

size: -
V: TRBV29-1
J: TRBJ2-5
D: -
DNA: TGCAGCGTTGAAGACCCCCACAGGAGAGAGACCCAGTACTTC
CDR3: CSVEDPHRRETQYF

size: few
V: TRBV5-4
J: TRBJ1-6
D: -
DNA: TGTGCCAGCAGCTTGGTCGGCAATTCACCCCTCCACTTT
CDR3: CASSLVGNSPLHF

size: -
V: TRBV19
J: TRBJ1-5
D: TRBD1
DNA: TGTGCCAGTAGTCCCGGGACAGGTAATCAGCCCCAGCATTTT
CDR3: CASSPGTGNQPQHF